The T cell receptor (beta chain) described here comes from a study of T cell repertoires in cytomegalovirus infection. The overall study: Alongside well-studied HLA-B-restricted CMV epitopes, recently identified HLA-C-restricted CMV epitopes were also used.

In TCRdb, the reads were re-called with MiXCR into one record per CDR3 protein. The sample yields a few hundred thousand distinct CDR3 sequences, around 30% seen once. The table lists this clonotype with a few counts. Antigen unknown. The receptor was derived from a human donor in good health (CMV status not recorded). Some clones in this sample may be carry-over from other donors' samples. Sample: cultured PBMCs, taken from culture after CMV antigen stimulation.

CDR3 nucleotide sequence: TGTGCCAGTAGTGTGGGACAGAACACCGGGGAGCTGTTTTTT. Protein: CASSVGQNTGELFF. The chain carries TRBV19 and TRBJ2-2; maybe TRBD1 (6 bases). CDR3 size: 14 residues. The germline V gene has CDR1 LNHDA and CDR2 SQIVND (reference sequence). V lost 5 bases to trimming and J lost 1 base, with 8 bases between them.